This T cell receptor beta chain originates from a study of shared clonotypes between healthy human individuals. In regard to this clone: What it binds is unknown.

This table comes from immunoSEQ multiplex PCR, and its TCRdb copy is limited to in-frame clones, with some not included. The sample contains about 180,000 clones, approximately 95% of which appear only once. The CDR3 runs to 16 residues. CDR1 is MGHRA and CDR2 is YSYEKL in the germline V gene. V gave up 5 bases and J gave up 10 bases, with 24 bases separating them. Study outcomes and limitations: Relative to clonotypes present in all four donors, those not shared had lower generation probabilities.

Sequencing was performed on naive CD4+ T cells sorted from blood. Subset specified: CD45RA+ positively selected. The receptor comes from a woman aged 25 to 45 in good health. The rearrangement links TRBV4-1 to TRBJ2-1; the D call may be TRBD1 or TRBD2 (5 bases each). Here the CDR3 DNA reads TGCGCCAGCAGCGCGCTAAGAGGGACGCGGATGCCCGAGCAGTTCTTC. Amino acid sequence: CASSALRGTRMPEQFF.